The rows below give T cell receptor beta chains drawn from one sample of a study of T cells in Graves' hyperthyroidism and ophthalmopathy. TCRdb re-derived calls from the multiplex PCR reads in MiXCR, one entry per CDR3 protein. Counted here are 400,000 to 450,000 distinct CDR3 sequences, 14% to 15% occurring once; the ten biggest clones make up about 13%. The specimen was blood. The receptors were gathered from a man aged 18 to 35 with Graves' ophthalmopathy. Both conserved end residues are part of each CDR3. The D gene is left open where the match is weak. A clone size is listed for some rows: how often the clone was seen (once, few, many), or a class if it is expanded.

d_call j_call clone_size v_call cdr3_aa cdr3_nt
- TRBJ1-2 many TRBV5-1 CASSLEGVYGYTF TGCGCCAGCAGCTTGGAGGGGGTCTATGGCTACACCTTC
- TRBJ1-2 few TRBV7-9 CASNGGADHGYTF TGTGCCAGCAATGGGGGGGCGGACCATGGCTACACCTTC
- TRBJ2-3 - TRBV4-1 CASSQYQQGGPTDTQYF TGCGCCAGCAGTCAATACCAGCAGGGGGGCCCCACAGATACGCAGTATTTT
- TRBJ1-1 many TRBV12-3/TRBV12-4 CASSLMGIPEAFF TGTGCCAGCAGTTTGATGGGGATTCCTGAAGCTTTCTTT
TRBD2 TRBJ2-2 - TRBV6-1 CASCSGSSGELFF TGTGCCAGCTGTAGCGGGAGCTCCGGGGAGCTGTTTTTT
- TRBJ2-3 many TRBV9 CASSANPGTDTQYF TGTGCCAGCAGCGCTAACCCAGGAACAGATACGCAGTATTTT
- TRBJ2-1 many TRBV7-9 CASSLLEHNEQFF TGTGCCAGCAGCTTACTGGAGCACAATGAGCAGTTCTTC
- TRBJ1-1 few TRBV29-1 CSVERGLYTEAFF TGCAGCGTTGAACGTGGCTTGTACACTGAAGCTTTCTTT
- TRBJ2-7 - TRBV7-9 CASSLGGGPRDYEQYF TGTGCCAGCAGCTTAGGGGGGGGGCCTCGAGACTACGAGCAGTACTTC
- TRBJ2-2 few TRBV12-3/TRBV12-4 CASIWDAREAGELFF TGTGCCAGCATCTGGGACGCCCGGGAAGCCGGGGAGCTGTTTTTT
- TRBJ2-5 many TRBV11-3 CASSLGQGWAEETQYF TGTGCCAGCAGCTTAGGTCAGGGGTGGGCCGAAGAGACCCAGTACTTC
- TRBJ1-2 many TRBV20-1 CSARDPNYGYTF TGCAGTGCTAGAGATCCAAACTATGGCTACACCTTC
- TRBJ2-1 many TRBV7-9 CASRLSYNEQFF TGTGCCAGCAGGCTCAGTTACAATGAGCAGTTCTTC
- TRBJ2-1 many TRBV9 CASSKGSGPYNEQFF TGTGCCAGCAGTAAAGGTAGCGGACCATACAATGAGCAGTTCTTC
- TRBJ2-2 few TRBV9 CASSSQGGVTGELFF TGTGCCAGTTCTAGTCAGGGCGGTGTGACCGGGGAGCTGTTTTTT
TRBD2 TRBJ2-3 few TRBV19 CASSVAGGPDTQYF TGTGCCAGTAGTGTCGCGGGGGGGCCAGATACGCAGTATTTT
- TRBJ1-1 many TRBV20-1 CSARGGLVNTEAFF TGCAGTGCTAGAGGGGGACTGGTGAACACTGAAGCTTTCTTT
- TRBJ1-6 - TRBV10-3 CAISGEGRSPLHF TGTGCCATCAGTGGGGAGGGGAGATCACCCCTCCACTTT
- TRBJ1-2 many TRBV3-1 CASSQGSQENYGYTF TGTGCCAGCAGCCAAGGGTCGCAGGAGAATTATGGCTACACCTTC
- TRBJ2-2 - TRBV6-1 CASSGDGGGGGELFF TGTGCCAGCAGTGGGGACGGGGGAGGTGGCGGGGAGCTGTTTTTT
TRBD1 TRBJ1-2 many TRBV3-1 CASSHTGVEGYGYTF TGTGCCAGCAGCCATACAGGGGTAGAAGGCTATGGCTACACCTTC
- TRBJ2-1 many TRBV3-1 CASSQRGNEQFF TGTGCCAGCAGCCAACGCGGCAATGAGCAGTTCTTC
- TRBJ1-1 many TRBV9 CASSVRDTTEAFF TGTGCCAGCAGCGTCCGGGACACCACTGAAGCTTTCTTT
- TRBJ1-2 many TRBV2 CASREDSGLNGYTF TGTGCCAGCAGGGAAGACAGCGGCCTGAATGGCTACACCTTC
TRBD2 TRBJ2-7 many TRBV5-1 CASSSPGREFSYEQYF TGCGCCAGCAGCTCCCCCGGGCGGGAGTTCTCCTACGAGCAGTACTTC
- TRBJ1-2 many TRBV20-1 CSAIEGVINYGYTF TGCAGTGCTATAGAAGGTGTTATAAACTATGGCTACACCTTC
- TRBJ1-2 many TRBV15 CATSRAPGYIYPGYTF TGTGCCACCAGCAGAGCACCGGGATACATTTACCCTGGCTACACCTTC
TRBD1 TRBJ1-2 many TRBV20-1 CSAMDRAPYGYTF TGCAGTGCTATGGACAGGGCTCCCTATGGCTACACCTTC
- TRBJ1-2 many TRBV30 CAWNREGGYTF TGTGCCTGGAACAGGGAGGGTGGCTACACCTTC
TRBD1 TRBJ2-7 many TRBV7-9 CASSHGQGYEQYF TGTGCCAGCAGCCACGGACAGGGCTACGAGCAGTACTTC
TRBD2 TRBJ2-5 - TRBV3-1 CASSQAASGGWRSETQYF TGTGCCAGCAGCCAAGCGGCTAGCGGGGGATGGAGGAGCGAGACCCAGTACTTC
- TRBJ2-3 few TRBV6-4 CASSVGSGGADTQYF TGTGCCAGCAGTGTCGGATCAGGGGGGGCAGATACGCAGTATTTT
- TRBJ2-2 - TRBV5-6 CASSLLAGPKGGTGELFF TGTGCCAGCAGCTTGTTAGCTGGGCCAAAGGGGGGGACCGGGGAGCTGTTTTTT
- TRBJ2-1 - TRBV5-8 CASSTEGLFDEQFF TGTGCCAGCAGCACCGAAGGACTATTCGATGAGCAGTTCTTC
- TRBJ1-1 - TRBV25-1 CASGRTEDTEAFF TGTGCCAGCGGGCGGACGGAGGACACTGAAGCTTTCTTT
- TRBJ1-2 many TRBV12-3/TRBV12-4 CASSFSAGHSYGYTF TGTGCCAGCAGTTTTTCGGCCGGACATTCCTATGGCTACACCTTC
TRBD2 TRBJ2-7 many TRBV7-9 CASSFGLVGREQYF TGTGCCAGCAGCTTTGGACTAGTTGGTAGGGAGCAGTACTTC
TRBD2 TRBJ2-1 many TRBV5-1 CASSLGTSGGDEQFF TGCGCCAGCAGCCTCGGGACTAGCGGGGGGGATGAGCAGTTCTTC
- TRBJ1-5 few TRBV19 CAREKRRKNQPQHF TGTGCCAGGGAAAAAAGACGGAAAAATCAGCCCCAGCATTTT
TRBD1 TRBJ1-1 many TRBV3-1 CASSQLDRVEAFF TGTGCCAGCAGCCAACTCGACAGGGTTGAAGCTTTCTTT
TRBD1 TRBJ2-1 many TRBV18 CASSRGQTSSYNEQFF TGTGCCAGCTCACGGGGACAGACCAGCTCCTACAATGAGCAGTTCTTC
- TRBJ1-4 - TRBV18 CASSPNSGKNEKLFF TGTGCCAGCTCACCCAACTCCGGGAAAAATGAAAAACTGTTTTTT
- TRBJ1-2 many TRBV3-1 CASSQRGDGYTF TGTGCCAGCAGCCAACGGGGTGATGGCTACACCTTC
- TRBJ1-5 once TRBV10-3 CAISESLGNQPQHF TGTGCCATCAGTGAGTCCTTAGGCAATCAGCCCCAGCATTTT
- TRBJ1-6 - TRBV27 CASSFAGGGTGGSYNSPLHF TGTGCCAGCAGTTTTGCTGGCGGGGGCACTGGGGGCTCCTATAATTCACCCCTCCACTTT
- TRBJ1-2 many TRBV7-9 CASSWGGQNYGYTF TGTGCCAGCAGCTGGGGTGGACAGAACTATGGCTACACCTTC
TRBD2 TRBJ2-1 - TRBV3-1 CASSPSGLALDEQFF TGTGCCAGCAGCCCCTCCGGACTAGCGTTGGATGAGCAGTTCTTC
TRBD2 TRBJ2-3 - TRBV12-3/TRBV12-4 CASSDRLAGGRTDTQYF TGTGCCAGCAGTGACCGACTAGCGGGAGGGCGCACAGATACGCAGTATTTT
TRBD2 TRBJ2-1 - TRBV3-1 CASSQPPSGSLDEQFF TGTGCCAGCAGCCAGCCCCCTAGCGGGAGCTTGGATGAGCAGTTCTTC
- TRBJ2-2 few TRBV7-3 CASSPGRELFF TGTGCCAGCAGCCCTGGAAGAGAGCTGTTTTTT
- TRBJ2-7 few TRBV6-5 CASSYEGGNPYEQYF TGTGCCAGCAGTTACGAGGGGGGAAATCCCTACGAGCAGTACTTC
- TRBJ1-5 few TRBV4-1 CASSQVAGGDQPQHF TGCGCCAGCAGCCAAGTGGCGGGGGGTGATCAGCCCCAGCATTTT
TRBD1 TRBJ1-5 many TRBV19 CASRRQGAEGIQPQHF TGTGCCAGTAGGCGACAGGGGGCCGAAGGTATTCAGCCCCAGCATTTT
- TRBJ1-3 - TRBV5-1 CASSSDLNRGNTIYF TGCGCCAGCAGCTCGGACCTAAATAGGGGAAACACCATATATTTT
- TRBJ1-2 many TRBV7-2 CASSLGQGFGYTF TGTGCCAGCAGCTTAGGTCAGGGGTTTGGCTACACCTTC
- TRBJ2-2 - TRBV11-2 CASSQGLSTNTGELFF TGTGCCAGCAGCCAAGGACTTTCCACTAACACCGGGGAGCTGTTTTTT
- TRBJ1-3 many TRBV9 CASSVVDTDSGNTTYF TGTGCCAGCAGCGTAGTGGACACTGACTCTGGAAACACCACATATTTT
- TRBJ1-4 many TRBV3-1 CASSLQGGREKLFF TGTGCCAGCAGCCTTCAAGGAGGACGTGAAAAACTGTTTTTT
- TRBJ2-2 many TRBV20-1 CSARGGSESGELFF TGCAGTGCTAGAGGAGGCAGTGAGTCCGGGGAGCTGTTTTTT